These 12 T cell receptor beta chains were all obtained from the same sample, sequenced in a study of HIV-infected patients and healthy controls. TCRdb analysed the 5' RACE reads with MiXCR anew, one entry per CDR3 protein. Of about 67,000 distinct CDR3 sequences listed, 15% to 20% are singletons. The sequenced sample consisted of CD4+ T cells from blood. The receptors were sampled from a human donor in good health.

This clonotype appeared a few times. J is TRBJ1-1 and V is TRBV5-5, with D unresolved. CDR3 length: 15 residues. Germline V lookup: CDR1 SGHKS, CDR2 YYEKEE (reference sequence). Trimming shortened V by 4 bases and J by 2 bases, and 15 bases separated the two germline ends. The CDR3 loop is CASSPPGAGNTEAFF. In DNA form, the CDR3 reads TGTGCCAGCAGCCCCCCGGGAGCGGGAAACACTGAAGCTTTCTTT.

This clonotype occurred a few times. The chain has TRBV20-1 and TRBJ2-1; TRBD2 matches at 12 bases. The CDR3 runs 18 residues. Germline CDR1 is DFQATT and CDR2 is SNEGSKA (reference sequence). With V trimmed by 2 bases and J by 0 bases, 8 bases remained unmatched. The DNA of the CDR3 is TGCAGTGCTAGATCTGGACTAGCGGGGAACCCCTCCTACAATGAGCAGTTCTTC. This encodes CSARSGLAGNPSYNEQFF.

This clonotype has just a few counts. The J gene is TRBJ1-1, the V gene TRBV11-2; the D is unclear. CDR1 is SGHAT, CDR2 FQNNGV, per germline. The ends were cut back, 8 bases at V and 11 bases at J, with 15 bases in the middle. This CDR3 is built from 11 residues. The CDR3 bases are TGTGCCAGCTCCACGTGGCGGGATGCTTTCTTT. Amino acid sequence: CASSTWRDAFF.

This clonotype was recorded many times. The genes are TRBV7-2 and TRBJ1-5; D is undetermined. Germline V gene data show CDR1 as SGHTA and CDR2 as FQGNSA. Trimming cost V 1 base and J 7 bases, with 11 bases left between them. The CDR3 contains 14 residues. The CDR3 DNA follows: TGTGCCAGCAGCTTAGGACCCATGGGGCAGCCCCAGCATTTT. Its protein product is CASSLGPMGQPQHF.

There are a few counts of this clonotype. The chain is built from TRBV5-1 and TRBJ2-1, with D possibly TRBD2 on 5 matching bases. Germline values: CDR1 SGHRS, CDR2 YFSETQ. The germline V and J ends were trimmed by 6 bases and 4 bases, with 8 bases remaining between them. The CDR3 spans 12 residues. The CDR3 reads CASTRGYNEQFF. The CDR3 region has the DNA TGCGCCAGCACCCGGGGTTACAATGAGCAGTTCTTC.

The CDR3 bases are TGTGCCAGCAGAGGTCCCGGGACAGGGGGCCGGGAAACTGAAGCTTTCTTT. Translating it yields CASRGPGTGGRETEAFF. The chain is built from TRBV6-2 or TRBV6-3 and TRBJ1-1; 12 positions agree with TRBD1. J gave up 5 bases and V 6 bases, and 13 bases lay outside the gene matches. CDR1 is MNHEY, CDR2 SVGEGT, per germline. The CDR3 runs to 17 residues.

This chain uses TRBV14 with TRBJ2-2; 7 bases line up with TRBD1. The CDR3 is 14 amino acids. Germline CDR1 is SGHDN and CDR2 is FVKESK. The V and J ends lost 4 bases and 3 bases, in that order; junction bases with no gene match: 2. The CDR3 loop reads CASSRDRYTGELFF. CDR3 DNA sequence: TGTGCCAGCAGCCGGGACAGATACACCGGGGAGCTGTTTTTT.

The chain combines TRBV28 with TRBJ1-4; the D is unclear. Trimming took off 3 bases at V and 10 bases at J, with 9 bases between the two ends. The germline V gene encodes CDR1 MDHEN and CDR2 SYDVKM. The CDR3 has 12 amino acids. The CDR3 nucleotides are TGTGCCAGCAGTTTGCCCCTGGCAAAACTGTTTTTT. Encoded protein: CASSLPLAKLFF.

The rearrangement uses TRBV20-1 and TRBJ2-7; D ambiguous. V lost 2 bases to trimming and J lost 0 bases, with 8 bases between them. Germline CDR1 reads DFQATT; CDR2 reads SNEGSKA (reference sequence). The CDR3 covers 13 residues. CDR3 nucleotides: TGCAGTGCTAGAAGGGTGAGCTCCTACGAGCAGTACTTC. Translation gives CSARRVSSYEQYF.

This clonotype showed up many times. The chain recombines TRBV4-2 with TRBJ1-2; 7 positions match TRBD1. Germline loops: CDR1 LGHNA, CDR2 YNFKEQ. The length of the CDR3 is 11 residues. J gave up 14 bases and V 6 bases, and 9 bases lay outside the gene matches. The CDR3 here is CASSNQDRYTF. The CDR3 DNA reads TGTGCCAGCAGTAACCAGGACAGGTATACCTTC.

V gene TRBV20-1 combines with J gene TRBJ2-1; possibly TRBD1 for D (5 bases). The germline gives CDR1 DFQATT, CDR2 SNEGSKA (reference sequence). Trimming removed 3 bases at V and 2 bases at J, with 11 bases between. The CDR3 extends over 14 amino acids. The CDR3 DNA reads TGCAGTGCTAGGCCCCAGGGTCCCTACAATGAGCAGTTCTTC. Protein sequence: CSARPQGPYNEQFF.

The rearrangement links TRBV18 to TRBJ1-1, with D unresolved. The CDR3 is 14 amino acids. Germline V lookup: CDR1 KGHSH, CDR2 LQKENI. V lost 2 bases and J 8 bases, leaving 15 bases between the germline ends. The CDR3 region is CASSPVLTDLEAFF. In DNA, the CDR3 is TGTGCCAGCTCACCAGTGCTAACAGACCTCGAAGCTTTCTTT.